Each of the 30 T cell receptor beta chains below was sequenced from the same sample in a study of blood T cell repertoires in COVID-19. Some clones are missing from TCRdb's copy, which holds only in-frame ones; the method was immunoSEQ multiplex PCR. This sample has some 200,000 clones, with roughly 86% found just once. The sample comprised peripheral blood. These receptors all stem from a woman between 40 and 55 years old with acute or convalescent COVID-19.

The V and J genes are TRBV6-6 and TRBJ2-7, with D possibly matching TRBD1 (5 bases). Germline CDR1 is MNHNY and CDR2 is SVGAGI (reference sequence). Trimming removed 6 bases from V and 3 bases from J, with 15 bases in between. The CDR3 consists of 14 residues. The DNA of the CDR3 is TGTGCCAGCAGCAGAGGACAAGATTTCTACGAGCAGTACTTC. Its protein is CASSRGQDFYEQYF.

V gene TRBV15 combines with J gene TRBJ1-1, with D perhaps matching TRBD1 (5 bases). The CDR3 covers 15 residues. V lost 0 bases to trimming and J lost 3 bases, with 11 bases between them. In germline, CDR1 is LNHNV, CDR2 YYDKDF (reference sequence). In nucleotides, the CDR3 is TGTGCCACCAGCAGAGAAGGGGTTGGGTACACTGAAGCTTTCTTT. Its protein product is CATSREGVGYTEAFF.

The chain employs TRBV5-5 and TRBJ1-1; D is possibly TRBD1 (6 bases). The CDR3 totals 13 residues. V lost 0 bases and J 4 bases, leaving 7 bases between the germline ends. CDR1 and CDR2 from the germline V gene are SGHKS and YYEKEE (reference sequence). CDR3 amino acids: CASSLDRATEAFF. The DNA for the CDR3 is TGTGCCAGCAGCTTGGACAGGGCCACTGAAGCTTTCTTT.

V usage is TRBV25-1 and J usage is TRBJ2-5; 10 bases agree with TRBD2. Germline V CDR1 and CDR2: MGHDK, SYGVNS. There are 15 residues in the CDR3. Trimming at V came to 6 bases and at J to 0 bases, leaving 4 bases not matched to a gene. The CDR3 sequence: CASRSSGSYQETQYF. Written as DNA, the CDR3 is TGTGCCAGCAGGTCTAGCGGGAGTTACCAAGAGACCCAGTACTTC.

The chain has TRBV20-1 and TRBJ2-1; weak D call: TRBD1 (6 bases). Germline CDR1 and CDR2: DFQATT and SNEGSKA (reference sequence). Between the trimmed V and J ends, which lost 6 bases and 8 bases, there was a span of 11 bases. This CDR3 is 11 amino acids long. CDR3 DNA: TGCAGTGCCCACAGGGAGCATGAGCAGTTCTTC. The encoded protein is CSAHREHEQFF.

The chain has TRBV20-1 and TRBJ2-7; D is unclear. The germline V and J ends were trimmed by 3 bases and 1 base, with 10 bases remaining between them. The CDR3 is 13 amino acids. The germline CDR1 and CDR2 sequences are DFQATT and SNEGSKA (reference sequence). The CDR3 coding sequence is TGCAGTGCTAGTCGAGGAAGATCCTACGAGCAGTACTTC. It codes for CSASRGRSYEQYF.

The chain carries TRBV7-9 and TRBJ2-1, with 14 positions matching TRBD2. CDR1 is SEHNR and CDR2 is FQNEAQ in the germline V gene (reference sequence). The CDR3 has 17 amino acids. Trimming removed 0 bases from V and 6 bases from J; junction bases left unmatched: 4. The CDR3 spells CASSLAGGLAGVNEQFF. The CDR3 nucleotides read TGTGCCAGCAGCTTAGCGGGGGGACTAGCGGGAGTCAATGAGCAGTTCTTC.

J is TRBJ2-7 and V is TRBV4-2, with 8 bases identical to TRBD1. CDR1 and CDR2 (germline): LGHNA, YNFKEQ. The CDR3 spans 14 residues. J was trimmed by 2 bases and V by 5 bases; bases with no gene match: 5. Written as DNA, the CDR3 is TGTGCCAGCAGCTCTCGGACAGGGCCCTACGAGCAGTACTTC. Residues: CASSSRTGPYEQYF.

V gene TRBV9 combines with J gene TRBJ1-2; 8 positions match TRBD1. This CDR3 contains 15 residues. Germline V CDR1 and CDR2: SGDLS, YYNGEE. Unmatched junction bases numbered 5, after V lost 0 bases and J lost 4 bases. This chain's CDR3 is CASSVVPRGPYGYTF. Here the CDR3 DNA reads TGTGCCAGCAGCGTAGTCCCCAGGGGGCCCTATGGCTACACCTTC.

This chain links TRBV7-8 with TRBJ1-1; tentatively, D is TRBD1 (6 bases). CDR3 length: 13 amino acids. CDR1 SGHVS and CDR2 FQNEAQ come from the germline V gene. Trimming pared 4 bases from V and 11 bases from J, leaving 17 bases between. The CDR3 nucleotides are TGTGCCAGCAGCTCTTCGGGGGGGCGATGGGCTTTCTTT. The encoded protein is CASSSSGGRWAFF.

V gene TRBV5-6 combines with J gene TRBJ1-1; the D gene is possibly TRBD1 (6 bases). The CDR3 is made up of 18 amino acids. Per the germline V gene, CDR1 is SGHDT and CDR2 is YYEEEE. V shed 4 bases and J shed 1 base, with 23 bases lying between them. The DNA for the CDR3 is TGTGCCAGCAGCGCCCCATGGGGTATTGCAGGGGAGAACACTGAAGCTTTCTTT. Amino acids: CASSAPWGIAGENTEAFF.

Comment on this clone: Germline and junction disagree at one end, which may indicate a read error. CDR3 region: CATSQGSYGYTF. CDR3 coding DNA: TGTGCCACCAGTCAGGGGAGCTATGGCTACACCTTC. The chain joins TRBV6-5 to TRBJ1-2; tentatively, D is TRBD1 (6 bases). CDR3 length: 12 amino acids. Germline V gene lookup returns CDR1 MNHEY and CDR2 SVGAGI.

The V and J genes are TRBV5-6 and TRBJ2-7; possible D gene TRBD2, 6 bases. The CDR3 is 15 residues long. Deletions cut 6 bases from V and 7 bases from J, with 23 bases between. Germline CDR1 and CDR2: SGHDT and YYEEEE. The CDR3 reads CASTQPGREVSEQYF. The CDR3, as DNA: TGTGCCAGCACCCAACCGGGGCGGGAAGTCAGTGAGCAGTACTTC.

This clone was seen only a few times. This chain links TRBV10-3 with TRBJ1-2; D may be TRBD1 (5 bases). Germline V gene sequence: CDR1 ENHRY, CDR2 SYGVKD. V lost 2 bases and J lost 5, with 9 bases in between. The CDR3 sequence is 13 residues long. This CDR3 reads CAISETPGYGYTF. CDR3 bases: TGTGCCATCAGTGAGACCCCAGGGTATGGCTACACCTTC.

The DNA of the CDR3 is TGTGCCAGCAGCCAGACTACACCGAACACCGGGGAGCTGTTTTTT. Protein product: CASSQTTPNTGELFF. This rearrangement joins TRBV3-1 (or the pseudogene TRBV3-2) to TRBJ2-2, with D possibly being TRBD2 (5 bases). The CDR3 extends over 15 amino acids. Germline CDR1 is LGHDT and CDR2 is YNNKEL (reference sequence). V lost 3 bases, J lost 0 bases, and 8 bases lay in between.

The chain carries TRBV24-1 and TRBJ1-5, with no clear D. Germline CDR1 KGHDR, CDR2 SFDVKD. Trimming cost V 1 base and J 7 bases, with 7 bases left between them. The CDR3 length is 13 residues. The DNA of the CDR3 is TGTGCCACCAGTGATTTTACGGGACAGCCCCAGCATTTT. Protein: CATSDFTGQPQHF.

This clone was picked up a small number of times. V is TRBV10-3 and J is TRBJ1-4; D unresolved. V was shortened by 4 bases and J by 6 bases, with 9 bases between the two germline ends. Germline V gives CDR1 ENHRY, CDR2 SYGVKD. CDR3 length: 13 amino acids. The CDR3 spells CAISVGLDEKLFF. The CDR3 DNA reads TGTGCCATCAGTGTTGGACTAGATGAAAAACTGTTTTTT.

The CDR3 nucleotides are TGTGCCAGCAGCTTTAGACAGCAGGGCTACACCTTC. Translation: CASSFRQQGYTF. This chain uses TRBV14 with TRBJ1-2, with D tentatively TRBD1 (5 bases). The ends were cut back, 5 bases at V and 8 bases at J, with 12 bases in the middle. The CDR3 length is 12 residues. Germline CDR1 and CDR2: SGHDN and FVKESK.

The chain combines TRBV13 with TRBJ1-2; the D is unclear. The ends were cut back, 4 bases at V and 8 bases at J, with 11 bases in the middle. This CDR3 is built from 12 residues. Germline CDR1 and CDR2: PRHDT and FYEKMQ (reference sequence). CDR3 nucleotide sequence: TGTGCCAGCAGCTGGAACCGGGAGGGCTACACCTTC. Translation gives CASSWNREGYTF. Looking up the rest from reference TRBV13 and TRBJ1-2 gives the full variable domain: AAGVIQSPRHLIKEKRETATLKCYPIPRHDTVYWYQQGPGQDPQFLISFYEKMQSDKGSIPDRFSAQQFSDYHSELNMSSLELGDSALYFCASSWNREGYTFGSGTRLTVV.

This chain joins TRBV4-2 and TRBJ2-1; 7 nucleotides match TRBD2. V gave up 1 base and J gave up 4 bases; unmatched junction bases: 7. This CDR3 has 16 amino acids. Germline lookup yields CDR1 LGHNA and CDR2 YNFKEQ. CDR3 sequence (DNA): TGTGCCAGCAGCCAAGGACTTACTAGCGAATACAATGAGCAGTTCTTC. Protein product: CASSQGLTSEYNEQFF.

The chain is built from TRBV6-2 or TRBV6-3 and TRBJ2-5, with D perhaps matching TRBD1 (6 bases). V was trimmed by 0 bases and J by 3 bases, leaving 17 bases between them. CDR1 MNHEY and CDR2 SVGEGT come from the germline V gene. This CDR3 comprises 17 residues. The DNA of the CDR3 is TGTGCCAGCAGTTACTCGTGGACAGAAGCAAAGGAAGAGACCCAGTACTTC. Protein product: CASSYSWTEAKEETQYF.

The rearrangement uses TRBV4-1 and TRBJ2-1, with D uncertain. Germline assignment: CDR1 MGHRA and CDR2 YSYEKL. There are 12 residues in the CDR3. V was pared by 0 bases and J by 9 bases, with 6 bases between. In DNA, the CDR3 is TGCGCCAGCAGCCAAGATACGGTTGAGCAGTTCTTC. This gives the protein CASSQDTVEQFF.

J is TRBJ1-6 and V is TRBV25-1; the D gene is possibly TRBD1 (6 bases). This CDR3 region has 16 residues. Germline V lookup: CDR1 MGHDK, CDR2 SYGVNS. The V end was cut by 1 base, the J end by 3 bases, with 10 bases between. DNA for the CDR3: TGTGCCAGCAGTGAATCGGGACAAATCTATAATTCACCCCTCCACTTT. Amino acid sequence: CASSESGQIYNSPLHF.

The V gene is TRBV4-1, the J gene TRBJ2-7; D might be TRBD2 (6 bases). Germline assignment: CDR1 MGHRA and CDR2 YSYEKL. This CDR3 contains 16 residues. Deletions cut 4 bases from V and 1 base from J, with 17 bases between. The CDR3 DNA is TGCGCCAGCAGCCTCGAATCCGGGGGATCTTCCTACGAGCAGTACTTC. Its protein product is CASSLESGGSSYEQYF.

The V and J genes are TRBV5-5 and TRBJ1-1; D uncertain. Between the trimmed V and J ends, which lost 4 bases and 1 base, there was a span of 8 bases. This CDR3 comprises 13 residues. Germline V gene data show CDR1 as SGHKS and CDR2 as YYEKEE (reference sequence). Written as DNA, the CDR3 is TGTGCCAGCAGCCCGGAGGAGAACACTGAAGCTTTCTTT. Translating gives CASSPEENTEAFF. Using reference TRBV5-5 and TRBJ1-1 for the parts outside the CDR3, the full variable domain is DAGVTQSPTHLIKTRGQQVTLRCSPISGHKSVSWYQQVLGQGPQFIFQYYEKEERGRGNFPDRFSARQFPNYSSELNVNALLLGDSALYLCASSPEENTEAFFGQGTRLTVV.

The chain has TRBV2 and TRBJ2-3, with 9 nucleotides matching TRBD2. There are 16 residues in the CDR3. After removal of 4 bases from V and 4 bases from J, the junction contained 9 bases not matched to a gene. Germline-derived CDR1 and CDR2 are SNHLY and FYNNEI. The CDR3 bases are TGTGCCAGCAGTGTTAGCGGGAGCGGGGGCGCAGATACGCAGTATTTT. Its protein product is CASSVSGSGGADTQYF.

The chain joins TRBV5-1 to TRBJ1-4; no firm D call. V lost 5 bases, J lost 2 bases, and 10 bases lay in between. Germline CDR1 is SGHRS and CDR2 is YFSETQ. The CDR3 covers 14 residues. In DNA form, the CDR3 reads TGCGCCAGCAGAATGAGCATTACTAATGAAAAACTGTTTTTT. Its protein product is CASRMSITNEKLFF.

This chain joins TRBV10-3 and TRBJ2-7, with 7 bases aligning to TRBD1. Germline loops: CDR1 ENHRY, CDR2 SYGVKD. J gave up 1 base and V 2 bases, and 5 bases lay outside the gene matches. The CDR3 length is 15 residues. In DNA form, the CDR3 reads TGTGCCATCAGTGAGGGACAGGTTTTGTCCTACGAGCAGTACTTC. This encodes CAISEGQVLSYEQYF.

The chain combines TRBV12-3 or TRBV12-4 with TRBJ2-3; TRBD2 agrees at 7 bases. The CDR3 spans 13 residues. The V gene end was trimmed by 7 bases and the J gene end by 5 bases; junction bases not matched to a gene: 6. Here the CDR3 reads CASTPRTRDTQYF. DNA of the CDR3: TGTGCCAGCACCCCGAGGACTAGAGATACGCAGTATTTT.

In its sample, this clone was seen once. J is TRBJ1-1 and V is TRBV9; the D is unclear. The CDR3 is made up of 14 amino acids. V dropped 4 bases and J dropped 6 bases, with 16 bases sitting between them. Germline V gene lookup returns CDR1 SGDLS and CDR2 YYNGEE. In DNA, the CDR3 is TGTGCCAGCAGCCCCACGCTTCTTGCGGCTGAAGCTTTCTTT. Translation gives CASSPTLLAAEAFF.